This T cell receptor (beta chain) was sequenced in a study of cytomegalovirus exposure and HLA in healthy donors. This CDR3 comprises 14 residues. The germline V gene has CDR1 SEHNR and CDR2 FQNEAQ (reference sequence). V was clipped by 2 bases and J by 6 bases; unmatched bases: 6. In the PCR, 60 Vbeta and 13 Jbeta primers were used. TCRdb keeps only in-frame clones here, not all; method: immunoSEQ multiplex PCR. The table lists about 140,000 clones, about 80% of them singletons. The sequencing input was PBMCs. The origin of this receptor is a young man in good health and CMV-seropositive. The V and J genes are TRBV7-9 and TRBJ2-7; TRBD2 matches 8 bases. The CDR3 DNA follows: TGTGCCAGCAGCTTATCAGCGGGAGAACGCGAGCAGTACTTC. Protein sequence: CASSLSAGEREQYF.